This TCR beta chain was captured by sequencing in a study of blood T cell repertoires in COVID-19. Overall study context: Whether acute or convalescent, the COVID-19 samples came from the United States, Italy and Spain. Nucleic acid was either cDNA or gDNA, and it came from T cells, B-cell-depleted T cells, or PBMCs.

This CDR3 spans 14 amino acids. Germline V gene sequence: CDR1 SGHTA, CDR2 FQGNSA. Losses at the gene ends were 5 bases for V and 6 bases for J; bases not matched to a gene: 5. Authors' analysis steps: The assay estimated nucleated cells by amplifying reference gene primers. Measured with immunoSEQ multiplex PCR; TCRdb has only the in-frame clones, and not every one. That table gives V, J and clone size, and the DNA gave D and trimming. The sample records under 200,000 clones, 85% to 90% being singletons. V gene TRBV7-2 combines with J gene TRBJ2-7; TRBD1 aligns across 12 bases. The sequence was obtained from a woman aged 70-85 years with acute or convalescent COVID-19. What was sequenced was peripheral blood. The CDR3 here is CASSPGTGGGEQYF. CDR3 sequence (DNA): TGTGCCAGCAGCCCCGGGACAGGGGGCGGCGAGCAGTACTTC.